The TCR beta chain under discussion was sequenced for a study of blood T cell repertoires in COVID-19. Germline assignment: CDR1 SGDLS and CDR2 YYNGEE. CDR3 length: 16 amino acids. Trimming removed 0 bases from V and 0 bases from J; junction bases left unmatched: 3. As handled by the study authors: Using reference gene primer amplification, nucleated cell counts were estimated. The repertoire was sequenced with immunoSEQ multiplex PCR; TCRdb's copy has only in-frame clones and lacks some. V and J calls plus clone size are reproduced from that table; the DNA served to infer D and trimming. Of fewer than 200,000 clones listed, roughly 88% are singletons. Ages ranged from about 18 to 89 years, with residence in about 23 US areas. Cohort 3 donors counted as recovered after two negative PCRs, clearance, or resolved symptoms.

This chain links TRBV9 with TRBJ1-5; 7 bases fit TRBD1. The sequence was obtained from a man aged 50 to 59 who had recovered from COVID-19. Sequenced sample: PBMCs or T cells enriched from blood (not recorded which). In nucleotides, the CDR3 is TGTGCCAGCAGCGTAGGGGGACAGAGTAGCAATCAGCCCCAGCATTTT. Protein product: CASSVGGQSSNQPQHF.